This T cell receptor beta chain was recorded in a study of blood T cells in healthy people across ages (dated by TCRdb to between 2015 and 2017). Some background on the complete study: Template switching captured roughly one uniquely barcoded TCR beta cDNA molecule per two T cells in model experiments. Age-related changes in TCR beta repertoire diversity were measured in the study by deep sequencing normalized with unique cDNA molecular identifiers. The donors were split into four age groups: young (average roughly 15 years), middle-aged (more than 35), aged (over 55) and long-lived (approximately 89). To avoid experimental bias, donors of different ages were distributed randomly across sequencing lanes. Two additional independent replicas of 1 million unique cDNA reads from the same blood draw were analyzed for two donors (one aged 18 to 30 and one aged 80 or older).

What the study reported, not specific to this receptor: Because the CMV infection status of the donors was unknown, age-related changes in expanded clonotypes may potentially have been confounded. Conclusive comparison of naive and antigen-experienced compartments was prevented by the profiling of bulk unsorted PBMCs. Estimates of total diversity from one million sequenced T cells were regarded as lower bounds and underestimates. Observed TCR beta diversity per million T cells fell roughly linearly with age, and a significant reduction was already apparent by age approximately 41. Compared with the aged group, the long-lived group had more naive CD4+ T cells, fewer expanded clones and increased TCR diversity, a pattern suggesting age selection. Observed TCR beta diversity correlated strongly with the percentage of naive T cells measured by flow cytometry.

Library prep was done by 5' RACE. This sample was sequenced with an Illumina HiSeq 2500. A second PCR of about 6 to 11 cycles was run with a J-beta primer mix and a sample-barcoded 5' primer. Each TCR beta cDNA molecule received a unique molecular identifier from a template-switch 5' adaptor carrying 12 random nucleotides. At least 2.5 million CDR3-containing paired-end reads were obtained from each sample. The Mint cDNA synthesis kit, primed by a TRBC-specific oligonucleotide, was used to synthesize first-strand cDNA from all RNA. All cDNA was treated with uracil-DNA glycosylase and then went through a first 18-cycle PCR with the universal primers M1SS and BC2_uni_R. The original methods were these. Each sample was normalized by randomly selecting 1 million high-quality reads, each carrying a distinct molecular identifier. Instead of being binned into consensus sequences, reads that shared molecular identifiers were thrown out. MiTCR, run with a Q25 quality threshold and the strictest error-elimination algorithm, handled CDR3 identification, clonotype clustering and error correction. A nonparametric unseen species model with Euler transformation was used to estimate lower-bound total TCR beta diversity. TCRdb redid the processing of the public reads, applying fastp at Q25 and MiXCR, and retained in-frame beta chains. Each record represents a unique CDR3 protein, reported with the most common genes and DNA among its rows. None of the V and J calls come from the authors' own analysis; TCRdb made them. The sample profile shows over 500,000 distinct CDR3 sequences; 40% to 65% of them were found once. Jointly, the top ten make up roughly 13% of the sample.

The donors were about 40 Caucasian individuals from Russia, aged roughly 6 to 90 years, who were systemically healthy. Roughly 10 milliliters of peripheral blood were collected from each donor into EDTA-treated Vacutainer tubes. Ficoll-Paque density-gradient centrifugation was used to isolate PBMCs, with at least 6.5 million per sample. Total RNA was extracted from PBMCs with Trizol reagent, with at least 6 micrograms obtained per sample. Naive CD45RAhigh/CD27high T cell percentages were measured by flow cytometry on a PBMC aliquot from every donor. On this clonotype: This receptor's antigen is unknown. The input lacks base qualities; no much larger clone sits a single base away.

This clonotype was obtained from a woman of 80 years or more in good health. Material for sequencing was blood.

The DNA sequence reads TGCAGTGCTAGATTGTATGAGACCCAGTACTTC. Translated, it gives CSARLYETQYF. The chain is encoded by TRBV20-1 joined to TRBJ2-5, with no D gene named confidently. V drops 2 bases and J drops 5 bases, leaving 6 bases in between. The germline V gene (reference sequence) yields DFQATT for CDR1 and SNEGSKA for CDR2. Measured from the cysteine to the phenylalanine, the CDR3 is 11 residues long. The entry retains the CDR3 DNA only, 33 bases that are in frame from base 1.